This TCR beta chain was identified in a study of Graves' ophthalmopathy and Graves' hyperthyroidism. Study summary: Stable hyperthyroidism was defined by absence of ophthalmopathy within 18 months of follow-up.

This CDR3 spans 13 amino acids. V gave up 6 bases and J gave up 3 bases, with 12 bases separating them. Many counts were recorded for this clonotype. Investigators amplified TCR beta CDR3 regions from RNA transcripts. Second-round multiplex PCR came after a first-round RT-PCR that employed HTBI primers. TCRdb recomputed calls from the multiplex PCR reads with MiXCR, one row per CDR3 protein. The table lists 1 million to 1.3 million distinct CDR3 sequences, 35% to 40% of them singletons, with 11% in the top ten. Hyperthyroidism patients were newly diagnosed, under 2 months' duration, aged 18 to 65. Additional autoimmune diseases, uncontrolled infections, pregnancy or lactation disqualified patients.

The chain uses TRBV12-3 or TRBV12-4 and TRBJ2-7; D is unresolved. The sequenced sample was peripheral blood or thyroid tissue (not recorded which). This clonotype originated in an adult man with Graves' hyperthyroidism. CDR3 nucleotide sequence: TGTGCCAGCAGCACCTCCAATAACTACGAGCAGTACTTC. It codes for CASSTSNNYEQYF.